The 23 T cell receptor beta chains in this list originate from one sample, sequenced in a study of identifying expanded T cells in peripheral blood. Measured with immunoSEQ multiplex PCR; TCRdb has only the in-frame clones, and not every one. The table lists over 75,000 clones, about nine tenths of them singletons. Sequencing was done on a sample of blood. These receptors all stem from a person aged 18 to 75 in good health.

The rearrangement links TRBV7-2 to TRBJ1-2, with 7 nucleotides matching TRBD1. The V gene end was trimmed by 5 bases and the J gene end by 7 bases; junction bases not matched to a gene: 7. The germline gives CDR1 SGHTA, CDR2 FQGNSA. The CDR3 contains 13 residues. As DNA, the CDR3 is TGTGCCAGCAGCCCCGACAGGGTACGTGGCTACACCTTC. Translation: CASSPDRVRGYTF.

This chain uses TRBV9 with TRBJ2-3, with TRBD2 matching over 10 bases. Per the germline V gene, CDR1 is SGDLS and CDR2 is YYNGEE. The CDR3 consists of 14 residues. The J segment lost 6 bases and the V segment lost 4 bases, leaving 5 bases of the junction unmatched. The CDR3 protein is CASSPSSGSDTQYF. CDR3 DNA: TGTGCCAGCAGCCCCTCTAGCGGGAGTGATACGCAGTATTTT.

This rearrangement joins TRBV11-2 to TRBJ2-3; perhaps TRBD2 as D (6 bases). CDR3 length: 17 residues. From germline, CDR1 is SGHAT and CDR2 FQNNGV. Trimming cost V 3 bases and J 2 bases, with 18 bases left between them. In DNA, the CDR3 is TGTGCCAGCAGCTTGGGTAGCGGTAGTGTGAACACAGATACGCAGTATTTT. Translating it yields CASSLGSGSVNTDTQYF.

This clone was counted a single time. The gene calls are TRBV2 and TRBJ1-1; 7 bases match TRBD1. V trimming: 3 bases; J trimming: 0 bases; junction bases outside the gene matches: 10. Germline lookup yields CDR1 SNHLY and CDR2 FYNNEI. This CDR3 contains 17 residues. CDR3 loop: CASSEGDRVALNTEAFF. Written as DNA, the CDR3 is TGTGCCAGCAGTGAGGGAGACAGGGTTGCACTGAACACTGAAGCTTTCTTT.

The rearrangement uses TRBV6-1 and TRBJ2-3; 10 nucleotides align to TRBD2. The CDR3 runs to 13 residues. V shed 5 bases, J shed 6 bases, and the junction held 2 bases outside the gene matches. In germline, CDR1 is MNHNS, CDR2 SASEGT. CDR3 protein: CASSLAGADTQYF. As DNA, the CDR3 is TGTGCCAGCAGTCTAGCGGGAGCGGATACGCAGTATTTT.

This rearrangement joins TRBV7-6 to TRBJ1-2; perhaps TRBD1 as D (5 bases). V lost 4 bases to trimming and J lost 8 bases, with 14 bases between them. From germline, CDR1 is SGHVS and CDR2 FNYEAQ. The CDR3 contains 13 residues. Here the CDR3 DNA reads TGTGCCAGCAGCTATGCGGGGCCCGAGGGCTACACCTTC. Translating gives CASSYAGPEGYTF.

This clone was picked up one time. CDR3 loop: CASSPIREFDEQYF. In DNA, the CDR3 is TGTGCCAGCAGCCCTATTAGAGAATTCGACGAGCAGTACTTC. The chain combines TRBV7-9 with TRBJ2-7, with no clear D. V dropped 5 bases and J dropped 5 bases, with 16 bases sitting between them. This CDR3 comprises 14 residues. CDR1 and CDR2 (germline): SEHNR, FQNEAQ (reference sequence).

This chain links TRBV13 with TRBJ2-7, with D perhaps TRBD1 or TRBD2 (6 bases each). Germline V gene data show CDR1 as PRHDT and CDR2 as FYEKMQ (reference sequence). V lost 1 base to trimming and J lost 5 bases, with 12 bases between them. CDR3 length equals 14 residues. CDR3 sequence: CASSLEVRGHEQYF. CDR3 nucleotides: TGTGCCAGCAGCTTAGAGGTCCGGGGGCACGAGCAGTACTTC.

On this clone: A read error may be the cause here, since a much bigger clone is one base away. The V gene is TRBV28, the J gene TRBJ2-1; 11 bases are a match to TRBD2. After removal of 5 bases from V and 3 bases from J, the junction contained 3 bases not matched to a gene. The germline gives CDR1 MDHEN, CDR2 SYDVKM. The CDR3 is 15 amino acids. The CDR3 spells CASSRLAGNYNEQFF. The CDR3 nucleotides are TGTGCCAGCAGTAGACTAGCGGGGAACTACAATGAGCAGTTCTTC.

The chain uses TRBV5-6 and TRBJ1-2; D is unresolved. Germline values: CDR1 SGHDT, CDR2 YYEEEE. CDR3 length: 15 residues. Trimming left V 2 bases short and J 0 bases short, with 11 bases between. CDR3 nucleotides: TGTGCCAGCAGCTTCAGAACCCCCCCTAACTATGGCTACACCTTC. Its protein is CASSFRTPPNYGYTF.

This rearrangement joins TRBV11-2 to TRBJ2-3; possibly TRBD2 for D (5 bases). Trimming pared 1 base from V and 0 bases from J, leaving 5 bases between. The V gene's germline CDR1 is SGHAT and CDR2 FQNNGV. This CDR3 comprises 14 residues. CDR3 in amino acids: CASSLGGSTDTQYF. The CDR3 DNA sequence: TGTGCCAGCAGCTTAGGCGGGAGCACAGATACGCAGTATTTT. The full variable domain, in which reference TRBV11-2 and TRBJ2-3 provide the parts outside the CDR3, is EAGVAQSPRYKIIEKRQSVAFWCNPISGHATLYWYQQILGQGPKLLIQFQNNGVVDDSQLPKDRFSAERLKGVDSTLKIQPAKLEDSAVYLCASSLGGSTDTQYFGPGTRLTVL.

The chain is built from TRBV7-9 and TRBJ2-7; unclear D gene. Germline V gives CDR1 SEHNR, CDR2 FQNEAQ (reference sequence). The ends were cut back, 3 bases at V and 2 bases at J, with 11 bases in the middle. The CDR3 spans 14 residues. The CDR3 is CASSFPKPPYEQYF. CDR3 in DNA: TGTGCCAGCAGCTTCCCCAAGCCCCCCTACGAGCAGTACTTC. Using reference TRBV7-9 and TRBJ2-7 for the parts outside the CDR3, the full variable domain is DTGVSQNPRHKITKRGQNVTFRCDPISEHNRLYWYRQTLGQGPEFLTYFQNEAQLEKSRLLSDRFSAERPKGSFSTLEIQRTEQGDSAMYLCASSFPKPPYEQYFGPGTRLTVT.

This sequence joins TRBV6-1 and TRBJ1-5, with D maybe TRBD1 (5 bases). Germline CDR1 is MNHNS and CDR2 is SASEGT. V was shortened by 4 bases and J by 3 bases, with 16 bases between the two germline ends. The CDR3 consists of 16 residues. This CDR3 is CASSAVQGRVNQPQHF. The CDR3 DNA is TGTGCCAGCAGTGCCGTTCAGGGACGGGTCAATCAGCCCCAGCATTTT.

The chain couples TRBV2 to TRBJ2-5; 8 bases fit TRBD1. The V segment lost 4 bases and the J segment 5 bases; nucleotides outside the gene matches: 9. CDR1 is SNHLY and CDR2 is FYNNEI in the germline V gene. The CDR3 consists of 15 residues. The CDR3 loop reads CASSVGGRGLETQYF. The CDR3 nucleotides are TGTGCCAGCAGTGTAGGGGGCAGGGGGCTTGAGACCCAGTACTTC.

The rearrangement links TRBV27 to TRBJ2-7; possibly TRBD1 for D (6 bases). V dropped 10 bases and J dropped 2 bases, with 15 bases sitting between them. The germline CDR1 and CDR2 sequences are MNHEY and SMNVEV (reference sequence). This CDR3 contains 13 residues. The CDR3 sequence: CATNRAGPYEQYF. The CDR3, as DNA: TGTGCCACCAACAGGGCAGGCCCCTACGAGCAGTACTTC.

This clone was counted between two and nine times. The chain has TRBV19 and TRBJ2-5; either TRBD1 or TRBD2 may supply D (6 bases each). Germline-derived CDR1 and CDR2 are LNHDA and SQIVND (reference sequence). The CDR3 sequence is 13 residues long. The V end was cut by 4 bases, the J end by 5 bases, with 11 bases between. The CDR3 sequence: CASSTGARETQYF. Here the CDR3 DNA reads TGTGCCAGTAGTACGGGGGCTCGGGAGACCCAGTACTTC.

J is TRBJ2-1 and V is TRBV2; no clear D gene. The CDR3 totals 10 residues. The germline gives CDR1 SNHLY, CDR2 FYNNEI. The ends were cut back, 4 bases at V and 7 bases at J, with 2 bases in the middle. CDR3 DNA: TGTGCCAGCAGTGTGAATGAGCAGTTCTTC. This codes for CASSVNEQFF.

V and J are TRBV28 and TRBJ1-2, with D perhaps TRBD1 (6 bases). The CDR3 contains 13 residues. Trimming shortened V by 10 bases and J by 10 bases, and 22 bases separated the two germline ends. The germline gives CDR1 MDHEN, CDR2 SYDVKM. CDR3 DNA: TGTGCCACCCGCGGGGACACCCCCTGGGACTACACCTTC. The encoded protein is CATRGDTPWDYTF.

The V call is TRBV28, the J call TRBJ2-1; 10 bases match TRBD2. J lost 6 bases, V lost 4 bases, and 6 bases had no gene match. Germline V gives CDR1 MDHEN, CDR2 SYDVKM. The CDR3 has 15 residues. The CDR3 is CASSSGLAARNEQFF. In nucleotides, the CDR3 is TGTGCCAGCAGTTCCGGACTAGCGGCGCGCAATGAGCAGTTCTTC.

The chain employs TRBV6-5 and TRBJ1-5; D unclear. V lost 2 bases to trimming and J lost 6 bases, with 8 bases between them. The CDR3 has 13 residues. The germline V gene has CDR1 MNHEY and CDR2 SVGAGI. The CDR3 loop reads CASSYGVRQPQHF. CDR3 nucleotide sequence: TGTGCCAGCAGTTACGGGGTCCGTCAGCCCCAGCATTTT.

The V gene is TRBV19, the J gene TRBJ2-3; D uncertain. The germline V and J ends were trimmed by 3 bases and 2 bases, with 6 bases remaining between them. Germline V gene lookup returns CDR1 LNHDA and CDR2 SQIVND (reference sequence). CDR3 length: 13 residues. The CDR3 loop is CASSIGYTDTQYF. CDR3 nucleotides: TGTGCCAGTAGTATTGGCTACACAGATACGCAGTATTTT.

In its sample, this clone was seen a few times. V is TRBV27 and J is TRBJ2-3; the D is unclear. V lost 7 bases and J lost 2, with 4 bases in between. Germline V lookup: CDR1 MNHEY, CDR2 SMNVEV (reference sequence). The CDR3 length is 11 residues. The CDR3 nucleotides are TGTGCCAGCATTTCCACAGATACGCAGTATTTT. Residues: CASISTDTQYF.

The gene calls are TRBV4-3 and TRBJ2-2; TRBD2 is a possible D gene (5 bases). V lost 4 bases to trimming and J lost 0 bases, with 15 bases between them. Germline loops: CDR1 LGHNA, CDR2 YSLEER. The CDR3 spans 17 residues. CDR3 loop: CASSPRLSGANTGELFF. The CDR3 DNA reads TGCGCCAGCAGCCCCCGACTGAGCGGAGCGAACACCGGGGAGCTGTTTTTT.